The rows below give T cell receptor beta chains drawn from one sample of a study of T cell responses to AZD1222 COVID-19 vaccine. Sequenced by immunoSEQ multiplex PCR; TCRdb stores in-frame clones only, minus some. The table shows just under 150,000 clones, with roughly 87% occurring only once. Material: peripheral blood, obtained 28 days after the second dose of the MenACWY control vaccine. The receptors shown here come from an adult who received the MenACWY meningococcal vaccine as a control. Each CDR3 is given with its conserved first and last residue. D genes are given only for firm matches. Clone size is given for some rows only: seen once, a few or many times, or a class if the clone is expanded.

clone_size: NA
v_call: TRBV14
d_call: NA
j_call: TRBJ2-1
cdr3_nt: TGTGCCAGCAGCCAAGGACCGAATGAGCAGTTCTTC
cdr3_aa: CASSQGPNEQFF

clone_size: NA
v_call: TRBV5-1
d_call: NA
j_call: TRBJ2-2
cdr3_nt: TGCGCCAGCAGCTTGATACTGAACACCGGGGAGCTGTTTTTT
cdr3_aa: CASSLILNTGELFF

clone_size: NA
v_call: TRBV6-5
d_call: NA
j_call: TRBJ2-7
cdr3_nt: TGTGCCAGCAGTTACCGTGGGGCCTACGAGCAGTACTTC
cdr3_aa: CASSYRGAYEQYF

clone_size: NA
v_call: TRBV5-1
d_call: NA
j_call: TRBJ2-1
cdr3_nt: TGCGCCAGCAGCTTGCAAGGGCTTGAGCAGTTCTTC
cdr3_aa: CASSLQGLEQFF

clone_size: NA
v_call: TRBV28
d_call: NA
j_call: TRBJ1-1
cdr3_nt: TGTGCCAGCAGTGCTAACACTGAAGCTTTCTTT
cdr3_aa: CASSANTEAFF

clone_size: NA
v_call: TRBV9
d_call: NA
j_call: TRBJ1-3
cdr3_nt: TGTGCCAGCAGCGCTACTACAGGGCACGGAAACACCATATATTTT
cdr3_aa: CASSATTGHGNTIYF

clone_size: NA
v_call: TRBV19
d_call: TRBD1
j_call: TRBJ1-2
cdr3_nt: TGTGCCAGTAATAGACAGGGGGCAGATGGCTACACCTTC
cdr3_aa: CASNRQGADGYTF

clone_size: NA
v_call: TRBV29-1
d_call: NA
j_call: TRBJ2-1
cdr3_nt: TGCAGCGTTGACGACCGGTACCGTCGGAAGAACAATGAGCAGTTCTTC
cdr3_aa: CSVDDRYRRKNNEQFF

clone_size: NA
v_call: TRBV5-1
d_call: TRBD1
j_call: TRBJ2-5
cdr3_nt: TGCGCCAGCAGCACGGGGACAGGGTTTTCTCAAGAGACCCAGTACTTC
cdr3_aa: CASSTGTGFSQETQYF

clone_size: NA
v_call: TRBV27
d_call: TRBD2
j_call: TRBJ2-7
cdr3_nt: TGTGCCAGCAGTCTCCGGGCTAGCGGGAGCCACGAGCAGTACTTC
cdr3_aa: CASSLRASGSHEQYF

clone_size: NA
v_call: TRBV7-2
d_call: NA
j_call: TRBJ2-7
cdr3_nt: TGTGCCAGCAGCTCAAACAGGGCGGGGGATCCCTACGAGCAGTACTTC
cdr3_aa: CASSSNRAGDPYEQYF

clone_size: NA
v_call: TRBV28
d_call: TRBD2
j_call: TRBJ2-7
cdr3_nt: TGTGCCAGCAGTTGGGGACTAGCGGGAGTGTACGAGCAGTACTTC
cdr3_aa: CASSWGLAGVYEQYF

clone_size: NA
v_call: TRBV10-3
d_call: NA
j_call: TRBJ1-5
cdr3_nt: TGTGCCATCAGTGAAAGTGAACAGGGCGCATCGAGCAATCAGCCCCAGCATTTT
cdr3_aa: CAISESEQGASSNQPQHF

clone_size: NA
v_call: TRBV7-6
d_call: NA
j_call: TRBJ2-1
cdr3_nt: TGTGCCAGCAGCCCCCTGGAGGTTCGGTTTGAGCAGTTCTTC
cdr3_aa: CASSPLEVRFEQFF

clone_size: NA
v_call: TRBV19
d_call: NA
j_call: TRBJ1-2
cdr3_nt: TGTGCCAGTAGTACCCGAAGAGATAACTATGGCTACACCTTC
cdr3_aa: CASSTRRDNYGYTF

clone_size: NA
v_call: TRBV27
d_call: TRBD1
j_call: TRBJ2-7
cdr3_nt: TGTGCCAGCAGTTCGACAGGGCAAGGTTACGAGCAGTACTTC
cdr3_aa: CASSSTGQGYEQYF

clone_size: NA
v_call: TRBV11-1
d_call: TRBD2
j_call: TRBJ2-2
cdr3_nt: TGTGCCAGCAGCGCAAGCGGGGTAACCGGGGAGCTGTTTTTT
cdr3_aa: CASSASGVTGELFF

clone_size: NA
v_call: TRBV24-1
d_call: TRBD1
j_call: TRBJ2-1
cdr3_nt: TGTGCCACCAGTGATTTGATGGGACAGGGTTACCATGAGCAGTTCTTC
cdr3_aa: CATSDLMGQGYHEQFF

clone_size: NA
v_call: TRBV7-2
d_call: NA
j_call: TRBJ1-1
cdr3_nt: TGTGCCAGCACCTTAAGGATGAACACTGAAGCTTTCTTT
cdr3_aa: CASTLRMNTEAFF

clone_size: NA
v_call: TRBV5-6
d_call: TRBD1
j_call: TRBJ1-3
cdr3_nt: TGTGCCAGCAGCCCGCGTCCCGGGACAGGGAACACCATATATTTT
cdr3_aa: CASSPRPGTGNTIYF

clone_size: NA
v_call: TRBV27
d_call: TRBD2
j_call: TRBJ2-1
cdr3_nt: TGTGCCAGCAGTTTAGTGACTAGCGGTAACAATGAGCAGTTCTTC
cdr3_aa: CASSLVTSGNNEQFF

clone_size: NA
v_call: TRBV15
d_call: TRBD2
j_call: TRBJ2-3
cdr3_nt: TGTGCCACCAGCAGAGGGACCCCCTCCGGGACTAGGAGAAATACGCAGTATTTT
cdr3_aa: CATSRGTPSGTRRNTQYF

clone_size: NA
v_call: TRBV6-1
d_call: NA
j_call: TRBJ1-2
cdr3_nt: TGTGCCAGCAGTGAAAGTTTGTCCGGGACCCAGAGGGGCTACACCTTC
cdr3_aa: CASSESLSGTQRGYTF

clone_size: once
v_call: TRBV11-2
d_call: TRBD1
j_call: TRBJ1-2
cdr3_nt: TGTGCCAGCAGCTTACAACAGGGGGCTGAGGGCTACACCTTC
cdr3_aa: CASSLQQGAEGYTF

clone_size: NA
v_call: TRBV9
d_call: NA
j_call: TRBJ1-2
cdr3_nt: TGTGCCAGCAGCCCCGCCACAGGACAGAGAGGCTACACCTTC
cdr3_aa: CASSPATGQRGYTF

clone_size: NA
v_call: TRBV19
d_call: TRBD1
j_call: TRBJ1-5
cdr3_nt: TGTGCCAGTAGTCCAGGGACAGGGGGATTTAACAATCAGCCCCAGCATTTT
cdr3_aa: CASSPGTGGFNNQPQHF

clone_size: few
v_call: TRBV29-1
d_call: NA
j_call: TRBJ1-1
cdr3_nt: TGCAGCGTTTCTCTTGGACAGAACACTGAAGCTTTCTTT
cdr3_aa: CSVSLGQNTEAFF